The present entry profiles one T cell receptor beta chain with its context. Repertoires were generated with immunoSEQ multiplex PCR, while TCRdb's copy carries only in-frame clones and drops some. Of around 250,000 clones detected, nearly 90% appear once; the ten largest clones hold roughly 2%. This entry is derived from a study of blood T cell repertoires in COVID-19. V gave up 3 bases and J gave up 0 bases, with 15 bases separating them. Germline assignment: CDR1 MGHDK and CDR2 SYGVNS. This CDR3 region has 17 residues. V and J are TRBV25-1 and TRBJ1-5; D is unclear. This receptor was obtained from a woman aged 55-69 years with COVID-19, enrolled during active disease. Sequencing was performed on peripheral blood. CDR3: CASSDSRSDYSNQPQHF. In nucleotides, the CDR3 is TGTGCCAGCAGTGATAGTAGGTCGGACTATAGCAATCAGCCCCAGCATTTT.